This T cell receptor (beta chain) was observed in a study of cytomegalovirus exposure and HLA in healthy donors. This CDR3 spans 15 amino acids. CDR1 and CDR2 from the germline V gene are SSHAT and FNYEAQ (reference sequence). Worth noting for this clone: The junction shows a germline mismatch at one end, possibly a read error.

Use of 60 Vbeta and 13 Jbeta primers characterized the PCR. The repertoire was sequenced with immunoSEQ multiplex PCR; TCRdb's copy has only in-frame clones and lacks some. The data contain about 140,000 clones, 61% of them seen just once; the ten biggest clones take up around 2%. What was sequenced was PBMCs. The source is a male donor in good health and CMV-seronegative. The chain employs TRBV7-7 and TRBJ2-7; 10 bases fit TRBD1. The DNA of the CDR3 is TGTGCTAGCAGCGCCGGGACAGGGGCCTACCACGAGCAGTACTTC. Its translation is CASSAGTGAYHEQYF.